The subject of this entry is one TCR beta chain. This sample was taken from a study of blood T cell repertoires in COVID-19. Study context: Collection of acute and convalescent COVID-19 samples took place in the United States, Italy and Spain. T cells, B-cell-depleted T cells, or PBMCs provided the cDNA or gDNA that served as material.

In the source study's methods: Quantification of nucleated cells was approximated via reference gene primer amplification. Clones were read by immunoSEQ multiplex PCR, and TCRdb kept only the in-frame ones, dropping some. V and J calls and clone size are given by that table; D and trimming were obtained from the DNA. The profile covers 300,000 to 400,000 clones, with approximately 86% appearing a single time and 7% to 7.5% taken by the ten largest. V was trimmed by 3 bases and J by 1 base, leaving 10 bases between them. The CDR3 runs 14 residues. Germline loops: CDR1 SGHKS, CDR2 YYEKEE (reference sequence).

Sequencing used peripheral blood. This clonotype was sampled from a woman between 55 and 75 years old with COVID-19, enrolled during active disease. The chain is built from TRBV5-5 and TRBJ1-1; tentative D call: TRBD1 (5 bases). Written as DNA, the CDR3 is TGTGCCAGCAGCTCCTGGGGGGAGAACACTGAAGCTTTCTTT. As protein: CASSSWGENTEAFF.